This T cell receptor beta chain was documented in a study of blood T cells in healthy people across ages. The V gene end was trimmed by 0 bases and the J gene end by 0 bases; junction bases not matched to a gene: 7. Germline CDR1 reads MNHNY; CDR2 reads SVGAGI (reference sequence). CDR3 length: 17 residues. The use of a sample-barcoded 5' primer and a J-beta primer mix characterized a second PCR of 7 to 11 cycles. One entry per CDR3 protein, called by TCRdb with MiXCR from the 5' RACE reads. The repertoire includes around 1,900,000 distinct CDR3 sequences, roughly 43% of them detected once, and roughly 23% sits in the top ten.

Sequencing was done on a sample of blood. This chain uses TRBV6-6 with TRBJ1-2; TRBD1 matches at 7 bases. This TCR came from a human donor in good health. This CDR3 reads CASSYSGGVSTNYGYTF. CDR3 nucleotides: TGTGCCAGCAGTTACTCAGGGGGCGTAAGCACTAACTATGGCTACACCTTC.